The 16 T cell receptor beta chains presented below share a single source sample, sequenced in a study of T cells after yellow fever vaccination. TCRdb re-called the 5' RACE reads through MiXCR, storing one row per CDR3 protein. The profile covers 30,000 to 35,000 distinct CDR3 sequences, with approximately 6.6% appearing a single time and roughly 23% taken by the ten largest. This sample comprised PBMCs, either bulk or a sorted T-cell subset (CD4+, CD8+, memory, or dextramer-sorted; not recorded which), obtained on the day of the first yellow fever vaccination. These receptors were taken from a man younger than 30 who received the YFV17D yellow fever vaccine.

The chain has TRBV5-4 and TRBJ2-3; 15 bases agree with TRBD2. Looked up from germline, CDR1 is SGHNT and CDR2 is YYREEE (reference sequence). The V gene end was trimmed by 2 bases and the J gene end by 5 bases; junction bases not matched to a gene: 3. The CDR3 extends over 16 amino acids. CDR3 sequence reads: CASSLRTSGGGDTQYF. DNA for the CDR3: TGTGCCAGCAGCTTAAGGACTAGCGGGGGGGGAGATACGCAGTATTTT.

The sample holds many counts of this clonotype. V is TRBV7-2 and J is TRBJ2-3, with TRBD2 identical over 9 bases. The germline gives CDR1 SGHTA, CDR2 FQGNSA. This CDR3 has 17 amino acids. V lost 1 base to trimming and J lost 7 bases; unmatched junction nucleotides: 12. The CDR3 sequence is CASSLVGSGLAVNTQYF. The CDR3 DNA follows: TGTGCCAGCAGCTTAGTGGGTTCGGGACTAGCAGTAAATACGCAGTATTTT.

Ten or more counts support this clonotype. This chain links TRBV12-3 or TRBV12-4 with TRBJ1-4; 7 bases are shared with TRBD1. V lost 8 bases, J lost 8 bases, and 11 bases stayed unmatched. There are 14 residues in the CDR3. For the CDR3, the DNA is TGTGCCAGCGGCGAAAGGGACAGAGGAGAAAAACTGTTTTTT. This encodes CASGERDRGEKLFF.

In its sample, this clonotype was seen many times. This chain joins TRBV3-1 and TRBJ2-1; D gene uncertain. V dropped 0 bases and J dropped 9 bases, with 9 bases sitting between them. Germline CDR1 and CDR2: LGHDT and YNNKEL (reference sequence). The CDR3 runs 13 residues. The CDR3 DNA is TGTGCCAGCAGCCAAGATACACGGACTGAGCAGTTCTTC. It specifies CASSQDTRTEQFF.

At least ten counts were recorded for this clonotype. This chain joins TRBV7-2 and TRBJ1-1; D may be TRBD1 (6 bases). V shed 5 bases and J shed 2 bases, with 12 bases lying between them. Germline V gene data show CDR1 as SGHTA and CDR2 as FQGNSA. The CDR3 is 14 residues long. The CDR3 is CASSRQVSNTEAFF. CDR3 DNA sequence: TGTGCCAGCAGCCGACAGGTTAGCAACACTGAAGCTTTCTTT.

This clonotype was counted at least ten times. The chain joins TRBV12-3 or TRBV12-4 to TRBJ1-5, with 9 positions matching TRBD1. The CDR3 length is 15 residues. V lost 6 bases, J lost 4 bases, and 7 bases stayed unmatched. The CDR3 loop is CASSLGTGMNQPQHF. CDR3 nucleotide sequence: TGTGCCAGCAGCCTAGGGACAGGGATGAATCAGCCCCAGCATTTT.

This clonotype showed up many times. J is TRBJ1-3 and V is TRBV6-1, with a weak D call TRBD1 (6 bases). The CDR3 extends over 13 amino acids. In germline, CDR1 is MNHNS, CDR2 SASEGT. V lost 6 bases and J 4 bases, leaving 10 bases between the germline ends. The CDR3 loop reads CASSAGEGNTIYF. The CDR3 bases are TGTGCCAGCAGCGCAGGGGAAGGAAACACCATATATTTT.

There are many counts of this clonotype. The chain recombines TRBV18 with TRBJ2-7; no clear D gene. Deletions cut 3 bases from V and 3 bases from J, with 12 bases between. CDR3 length: 14 amino acids. Germline assignment: CDR1 KGHSH and CDR2 LQKENI. The CDR3 sequence: CASSPSRQVYEQYF. CDR3 nucleotide sequence: TGTGCCAGCTCACCTTCGAGGCAGGTCTACGAGCAGTACTTC.

This clonotype was observed at least ten times. The chain uses TRBV7-9 and TRBJ2-3, with D perhaps matching TRBD2 (6 bases). V gave up 1 base and J gave up 0 bases, with 17 bases separating them. CDR1 and CDR2 from the germline V gene are SEHNR and FQNEAQ (reference sequence). CDR3 length: 18 residues. The CDR3 sequence is CASSLGLDWGTSTDTQYF. For the CDR3, the DNA is TGTGCCAGCAGCTTAGGACTAGATTGGGGCACTAGCACAGATACGCAGTATTTT.

This clonotype was observed many times. The rearrangement uses TRBV12-3 or TRBV12-4 and TRBJ1-2, with 7 bases matching TRBD1. V shed 1 base and J 8 bases; nucleotides not matched to a gene: 4. This CDR3 is 13 amino acids long. The CDR3 DNA sequence: TGTGCCAGCAGTTTAGGACAGGGTTTCGGCTACACCTTC. It specifies CASSLGQGFGYTF.

This clonotype was picked up many times. The chain couples TRBV5-1 to TRBJ1-2; 9 bases map to TRBD1. V dropped 0 bases and J dropped 3; count of bases not matched to a gene: 0. The CDR3 length is 14 residues. Germline CDR1 SGHRS, CDR2 YFSETQ. CDR3 coding DNA: TGCGCCAGCAGCTTGGGACAGGGGGACTATGGCTACACCTTC. This sequence encodes CASSLGQGDYGYTF.

This clonotype was seen a few times. The chain links TRBV15 to TRBJ1-5; TRBD1 is a possible D gene (6 bases). Germline CDR1 and CDR2: LNHNV and YYDKDF (reference sequence). This CDR3 is 14 amino acids long. With 0 bases removed from V and 7 bases from J, the gap between germline ends came to 10 bases. The CDR3 sequence: CATSREGGGQPQHF. The DNA for the CDR3 is TGTGCCACCAGCAGAGAAGGGGGTGGACAGCCCCAGCATTTT.

This clonotype was found many times. This chain uses TRBV30 with TRBJ1-5; D is uncertain. Germline V gene data show CDR1 as GTSNPN and CDR2 as SVGIG (reference sequence). Trimming pared 0 bases from V and 4 bases from J, leaving 13 bases between. The CDR3 has 15 amino acids. In DNA, the CDR3 is TGTGCCTGGAGTGTATTAGGTGACCTGAATCAGCCCCAGCATTTT. Protein product: CAWSVLGDLNQPQHF.

This clonotype was seen repeatedly, ten times or more. The chain uses TRBV12-3 or TRBV12-4 and TRBJ1-6; D might be TRBD1 (6 bases). The CDR3 sequence is 14 residues long. V was clipped by 1 base and J by 6 bases, with 7 bases between them. The chain's CDR3 is CASSLGGGNSPLHF. CDR3 DNA: TGTGCCAGCAGTTTAGGAGGGGGTAATTCACCCCTCCACTTT.

The sample holds many counts of this clonotype. The CDR3 region has the DNA TGTGCCAGCAGCTTAGTAGCCACAGGGGCGGGCGGGGAGCTGTTTTTT. Protein product: CASSLVATGAGGELFF. This sequence joins TRBV7-2 and TRBJ2-2; 7 bases map to TRBD1. CDR3 size: 16 residues. V dropped 1 base and J dropped 7; count of bases not matched to a gene: 9. Germline CDR1 SGHTA, CDR2 FQGNSA.

This clonotype came up many times. This CDR3 is CASSSMTSADTQYF. CDR3 sequence (DNA): TGCGCCAGCAGCTCGATGACTAGCGCAGATACGCAGTATTTT. The rearrangement uses TRBV5-1 and TRBJ2-3; 8 nucleotides agree with TRBD2. This CDR3 has 14 residues. Germline CDR1 SGHRS, CDR2 YFSETQ. Trimming cost V 3 bases and J 4 bases; bases outside gene matches: 4.